Detailed here is one TCR beta chain. The antigen is undetermined. The record originates from a study of OX40 agonist ivuxolimab in advanced cancers. Whole-study context: Patients were infused with ivuxolimab every 2 weeks at 0.01 to 10 mg/kg. People who had prior anti-PD-1, anti-PD-L1 or anti-CTLA-4 therapy could take part, and roughly 40% had some. Study-wide results and limits: The antigens recognized by the expanded peripheral T cells, that is their antigen specificity, were not determined.

Generated by immunoSEQ multiplex PCR, the TCRdb table keeps only in-frame clones and is missing some. The sample consists of about 81,000 clones, under 90% of them appearing once. Germline CDR1 reads MNHEY; CDR2 reads SVGAGI. V was cut by 2 bases and J by 4 bases, with 14 bases left in between. The CDR3 has 16 residues. The investigators sampled blood at baseline, at cycle 4 day 1, and at cycle 7 day 1. The rearrangement joins TRBV6-5 to TRBJ1-4; TRBD1 is a possible D gene (5 bases). The receptor comes from an adult with an advanced solid tumor such as melanoma, head and neck, liver or kidney cancer. The sample here was CD4+ or CD8+ T cells sorted from blood, taken in a trial of the OX40 agonist ivuxolimab. This CDR3 reads CASSYRGGYSNEKLFF. The DNA for the CDR3 is TGTGCCAGCAGTTACCGTGGGGGTTATAGTAATGAAAAACTGTTTTTT.